This record looks at one T cell receptor (beta chain) sequence and its context. The protocol was immunoSEQ multiplex PCR, while the TCRdb copy is restricted to in-frame clones and leaves out a portion. This sample carries roughly 120,000 clones, just over 85% of them seen once, and the ten largest clones take about 12%. Germline lookup yields CDR1 DFQATT and CDR2 SNEGSKA (reference sequence). Trimming cost V 3 bases and J 0 bases, with 12 bases left between them. The CDR3 is 15 residues long. This sample is drawn from a study of T cell responses to AZD1222 COVID-19 vaccine. V and J are TRBV20-1 and TRBJ1-5; no clear D. The clonotype originates from an adult in good health. The starting material was peripheral blood, obtained on day 0 of AZD1222 vaccination. The CDR3 DNA reads as TGCAGTGCTAGTCGAGACATTGGTAGCAATCAGCCCCAGCATTTT. This gives the protein CSASRDIGSNQPQHF.